A single sample gave rise to the 24 T cell receptor beta chains below, sequenced in a study of CD8+ T cells in alopecia areata. The sequencing template was cDNA reverse transcribed from extracted RNA. Clones were sequenced by immunoSEQ multiplex PCR, and TCRdb holds only the in-frame ones, with some missing. Of 50,000 to 65,000 clones in the sample, approximately 44% were seen once. Treatment noted: oral pan-JAK inhibitor, 5-10 mg twice daily. The material was CD8+ T cells sorted from blood, obtained at approximately week 36, from a patient treated with tofacitinib. Source of these receptors: a human donor with alopecia areata.

This clone was detected only a few times. The chain combines TRBV11-2 with TRBJ2-5; D gene unclear. Deletions cut 0 bases from V and 5 bases from J, with 13 bases between. CDR3 size: 15 residues. Per germline, CDR1 SGHAT and CDR2 FQNNGV. As DNA, the CDR3 is TGTGCCAGCAGCTTAGAGGCACTACCTGGGGAGACCCAGTACTTC. It specifies CASSLEALPGETQYF.

This clone turned up a few times. The chain recombines TRBV9 with TRBJ2-3; 7 bases are shared with TRBD2. V was pared by 3 bases and J by 0 bases, with 7 bases of the junction left unmatched. CDR3 length: 16 residues. Germline V gene lookup returns CDR1 SGDLS and CDR2 YYNGEE. The CDR3 region is CASSANLADSTDTQYF. The CDR3 coding sequence is TGTGCCAGCAGCGCCAATCTAGCGGACAGCACAGATACGCAGTATTTT.

The chain employs TRBV6-5 and TRBJ1-1; the D gene is possibly TRBD1 (5 bases). The germline V gene has CDR1 MNHEY and CDR2 SVGAGI. The CDR3 is made up of 16 amino acids. Trimming cost V 0 bases and J 1 base, with 12 bases left between them. CDR3 DNA sequence: TGTGCCAGCAGTTACTCGAACGGGACCGAGAACACTGAAGCTTTCTTT. Translating gives CASSYSNGTENTEAFF.

This rearrangement joins TRBV7-2 to TRBJ2-2; D not certain. This CDR3 comprises 12 residues. The germline CDR1 and CDR2 sequences are SGHTA and FQGNSA. Trimming took 2 bases from V and 6 from J, leaving 4 bases between them. The CDR3 protein is CASSLYPGELFF. DNA for the CDR3: TGTGCCAGCAGCTTATACCCCGGGGAGCTGTTTTTT.

The chain uses TRBV9 and TRBJ1-1; perhaps TRBD1 as D (6 bases). The CDR3 has 16 amino acids. The germline CDR1 and CDR2 sequences are SGDLS and YYNGEE. V was pared by 3 bases and J by 5 bases, with 20 bases between. The DNA of the CDR3 is TGTGCCAGCAGCGGCGGGGAGGGGGGGCGCAGGACTGAAGCTTTCTTT. Translating gives CASSGGEGGRRTEAFF.

The rearrangement joins TRBV7-9 to TRBJ2-1; maybe TRBD2 (7 bases). This CDR3 spans 13 amino acids. V shed 10 bases and J shed 9 bases, with 19 bases lying between them. Germline assignment: CDR1 SEHNR and CDR2 FQNEAQ (reference sequence). Written as DNA, the CDR3 is TGTGCCACCACCGGGGGGCCCCCTGGTGAGCAGTTCTTC. Translation: CATTGGPPGEQFF.

This clone was counted only a few times. The chain has TRBV29-1 and TRBJ1-1; tentatively, D is TRBD1 (6 bases). Trimming pared 1 base from V and 3 bases from J, leaving 15 bases between. CDR1 is SQVTM and CDR2 is ANQGSEA in the germline V gene. The CDR3 runs 15 residues. This chain's CDR3 is CSVEGRRGIHTEAFF. CDR3 coding DNA: TGCAGCGTTGAAGGGAGGAGGGGGATTCACACTGAAGCTTTCTTT.

There are a few counts of this clone. The chain couples TRBV7-2 to TRBJ1-1; D remains ambiguous. The V end was cut by 5 bases, the J end by 7 bases, with 11 bases between. Germline-derived CDR1 and CDR2 are SGHTA and FQGNSA. The CDR3 totals 12 residues. The CDR3 reads CASSAGLGEAFF. The CDR3 DNA sequence: TGTGCCAGCAGCGCCGGACTAGGTGAAGCTTTCTTT.

The gene calls are TRBV7-9 and TRBJ2-1; 15 positions agree with TRBD2. V was clipped by 4 bases and J by 3 bases; unmatched bases: 4. The germline gives CDR1 SEHNR, CDR2 FQNEAQ (reference sequence). The CDR3 totals 17 residues. CDR3 region: CASSSGLAGGIYNEQFF. DNA for the CDR3: TGTGCCAGCAGCTCGGGACTAGCGGGAGGTATCTACAATGAGCAGTTCTTC.

The V call is TRBV6-5, the J call TRBJ2-3; 8 bases line up with TRBD1. The CDR3 is made up of 14 amino acids. With V trimmed by 10 bases and J by 4 bases, 10 bases remained unmatched. Germline V lookup: CDR1 MNHEY, CDR2 SVGAGI. The CDR3 spells CAIRPGTGPDTQYF. The CDR3 DNA reads TGTGCCATCAGGCCCGGGACAGGCCCAGATACGCAGTATTTT.

The V gene is TRBV9, the J gene TRBJ1-1; D might be TRBD1 (6 bases). With 3 bases removed from V and 1 base from J, the gap between germline ends came to 16 bases. The germline V gene has CDR1 SGDLS and CDR2 YYNGEE. The CDR3 is 16 amino acids. CDR3 protein: CASSAGGGQPNTEAFF. The CDR3 DNA is TGTGCCAGCAGCGCGGGAGGGGGGCAGCCGAACACTGAAGCTTTCTTT.

This clone was recorded a few times. The V and J genes are TRBV6-5 and TRBJ2-1; D is perhaps TRBD2 (5 bases). V was clipped by 6 bases and J by 4 bases, with 13 bases between them. This CDR3 is 14 amino acids long. Germline assignment: CDR1 MNHEY and CDR2 SVGAGI. This CDR3 reads CASRTGLDYNEQFF. DNA for the CDR3: TGTGCCAGCAGAACCGGACTCGATTACAATGAGCAGTTCTTC.

Note on this clone: Other nucleotide sequences from this sample produce the same CDR3. The chain recombines TRBV27 with TRBJ1-5; D is perhaps TRBD1 (6 bases). V gave up 4 bases and J gave up 4 bases, with 11 bases separating them. CDR1 is MNHEY, CDR2 SMNVEV, per germline (reference sequence). The CDR3 loop spans 14 amino acids. Here the CDR3 DNA reads TGTGCCAGCAGTTCCAGGGGTTCGAATCAGCCCCAGCATTTT. Translation gives CASSSRGSNQPQHF.

There are a few counts of this clone. The gene calls are TRBV27 and TRBJ1-1, with TRBD1 matching over 7 bases. V was clipped by 5 bases and J by 2 bases; unmatched bases: 5. Germline V gene data show CDR1 as MNHEY and CDR2 as SMNVEV (reference sequence). This CDR3 has 14 amino acids. CDR3 sequence reads: CASSLGTANTEAFF. In DNA form, the CDR3 reads TGTGCCAGCAGTCTTGGGACAGCTAACACTGAAGCTTTCTTT.

In its sample, this clone was seen a few times. This rearrangement joins TRBV6-5 to TRBJ2-3, with D maybe TRBD1 (6 bases). This CDR3 has 12 amino acids. Germline V gives CDR1 MNHEY, CDR2 SVGAGI. Between the trimmed V and J ends, which lost 6 bases and 10 bases, there was a span of 14 bases. The CDR3 sequence: CASRDTGRSQYF. As DNA, the CDR3 is TGTGCCAGCAGGGATACAGGGCGTTCGCAGTATTTT.

The chain couples TRBV4-1 to TRBJ2-7; D is tentatively TRBD1 or TRBD2 (5 bases each). Germline assignment: CDR1 MGHRA and CDR2 YSYEKL. CDR3 length: 15 residues. With 5 bases removed from V and 3 bases from J, the gap between germline ends came to 17 bases. The CDR3 loop reads CASSFGTPGNYEQYF. CDR3 DNA sequence: TGCGCCAGCAGCTTCGGGACCCCGGGAAACTACGAGCAGTACTTC.

A few counts support this clone. The V call is TRBV4-1, the J call TRBJ2-7; possible D gene TRBD2, 6 bases. The CDR3 has 17 residues. V was clipped by 1 base and J by 0 bases, with 16 bases between them. Germline CDR1 and CDR2: MGHRA and YSYEKL. CDR3 nucleotide sequence: TGCGCCAGCAGCCAAGGGGGCGGGACGTTCAGCTCCTACGAGCAGTACTTC. It codes for CASSQGGGTFSSYEQYF.

The chain joins TRBV7-9 to TRBJ1-1; possible D gene TRBD1, 5 bases. This CDR3 contains 19 residues. Germline CDR1 and CDR2: SEHNR and FQNEAQ (reference sequence). The ends were cut back, 6 bases at V and 0 bases at J, with 26 bases in the middle. The CDR3 DNA reads as TGTGCCAGCAGAAGTACCGGGACCCCGGGGCTAAGAATGAACACTGAAGCTTTCTTT. Translation gives CASRSTGTPGLRMNTEAFF. Full variable domain (missing parts from reference TRBV7-9 and TRBJ1-1): DTGVSQNPRHKITKRGQNVTFRCDPISEHNRLYWYRQTLGQGPEFLTYFQNEAQLEKSRLLSDRFSAERPKGSFSTLEIQRTEQGDSAMYLCASRSTGTPGLRMNTEAFFGQGTRLTVV.

The chain is built from TRBV5-1 and TRBJ2-5, with D possibly being TRBD2 (5 bases). The V gene's germline CDR1 is SGHRS and CDR2 YFSETQ. The CDR3 has 13 residues. V was clipped by 0 bases and J by 5 bases, with 8 bases between them. The CDR3, as DNA: TGCGCCAGCAGCTTGGCGGAGGAGGAGACCCAGTACTTC. It specifies CASSLAEEETQYF.

A few counts support this clone. The chain uses TRBV6-4 and TRBJ2-7; the match to TRBD1 covers 8 bases. The CDR3 has 15 amino acids. V lost 5 bases and J lost 3; bases outside the gene matches: 9. Germline assignment: CDR1 MRHNA and CDR2 SNTAGT. The CDR3 region has the DNA TGTGCCAGCAGTTTCCCCGGACAGGGCCTCTACGAGCAGTACTTC. This sequence encodes CASSFPGQGLYEQYF.

This clone was detected only a few times. The V gene is TRBV28, the J gene TRBJ1-5, with D possibly TRBD1 on 5 matching bases. The CDR3 extends over 14 amino acids. CDR1 MDHEN and CDR2 SYDVKM come from the germline V gene. The V end lost 4 bases, the J end lost 3 bases, and 10 bases lay between the germline ends. The CDR3 protein is CASSYGGLNQPQHF. The CDR3 bases are TGTGCCAGCAGTTATGGGGGTCTCAATCAGCCCCAGCATTTT.

This clone has just a few counts. The chain has TRBV9 and TRBJ2-1; D is undetermined. Germline V lookup: CDR1 SGDLS, CDR2 YYNGEE. The CDR3 is 8 amino acids. V was pared by 8 bases and J by 9 bases, with 3 bases between. CDR3 loop: CASSEQFF. CDR3 bases: TGTGCCAGTAGTGAGCAGTTCTTC.

This clone was picked up one time. V is TRBV4-3 and J is TRBJ2-1; a weak D match, TRBD1 (5 bases). CDR1 LGHNA and CDR2 YSLEER come from the germline V gene. CDR3 length equals 15 residues. Trimming took 4 bases from V and 2 from J, leaving 12 bases between them. CDR3 sequence (DNA): TGCGCCAGCAGCCTAACGACAGACGCCTACAATGAGCAGTTCTTC. Protein: CASSLTTDAYNEQFF.

CDR3 DNA: TGTGCCAGCAGTTTGGCAGGAGAGAACACTGAAGCTTTCTTT. This encodes CASSLAGENTEAFF. The J gene is TRBJ1-1, the V gene TRBV25-1; D is unresolved. V was trimmed by 5 bases and J by 1 base, leaving 11 bases between them. The CDR3 covers 14 residues. The V gene's germline CDR1 is MGHDK and CDR2 SYGVNS.